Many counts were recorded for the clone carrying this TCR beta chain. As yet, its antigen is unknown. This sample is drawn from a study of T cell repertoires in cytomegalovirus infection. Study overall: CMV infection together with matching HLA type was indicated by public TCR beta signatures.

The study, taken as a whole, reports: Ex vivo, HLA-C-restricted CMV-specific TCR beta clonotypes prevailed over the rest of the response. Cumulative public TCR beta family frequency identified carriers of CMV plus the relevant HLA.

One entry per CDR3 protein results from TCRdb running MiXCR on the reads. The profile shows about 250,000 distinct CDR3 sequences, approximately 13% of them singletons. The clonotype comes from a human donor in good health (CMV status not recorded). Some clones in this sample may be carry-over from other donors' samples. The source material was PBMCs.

DNA for the CDR3: TGCAGTGCCCTGGGACCGAGGAGCGGGGAAAAACTGTTTTTT. Its translation is CSALGPRSGEKLFF. The chain couples TRBV20-1 to TRBJ1-4, with D perhaps matching TRBD1 (5 bases). This CDR3 is 14 amino acids long. The V gene lost 6 bases and the J gene lost 8 bases, with 19 bases spanning the gap. From germline, CDR1 is DFQATT and CDR2 SNEGSKA (reference sequence).